The present TCR beta chain was sequenced within a study of cytomegalovirus exposure and HLA in healthy donors. Overall study results and limits: When analyzed later, a missense DCLRE1C variant was found to be linked to TCR beta V- and J-gene trimming. Overall, approximately 180 TCR beta chains were annotated as cytomegalovirus-associated.

This clone has a single count. The antigen is undetermined. A read error is likely, as this CDR3 ends without the conserved phenylalanine or tryptophan. The CDR3 loop spans 16 amino acids. Per germline, CDR1 MDHEN and CDR2 SYDVKM. V was clipped by 4 bases and J by 3 bases, with 18 bases between them. PCR primers comprised 60 Vbeta and 13 Jbeta primers. Some clones are missing from TCRdb's copy, which holds only in-frame ones; the method was immunoSEQ multiplex PCR. The repertoire holds approximately 150,000 clones, with about 80% as singletons. V usage is TRBV28 and J usage is TRBJ1-1, with D possibly matching TRBD1 (6 bases). The sample was PBMCs. The receptor's source is a woman aged 55-69 years in good health and CMV-seropositive. CDR3 region: CASSSPETGMDTEAFS. Here the CDR3 DNA reads TGTGCCAGCAGTTCCCCGGAGACAGGTATGGACACTGAAGCTTTCTCT.